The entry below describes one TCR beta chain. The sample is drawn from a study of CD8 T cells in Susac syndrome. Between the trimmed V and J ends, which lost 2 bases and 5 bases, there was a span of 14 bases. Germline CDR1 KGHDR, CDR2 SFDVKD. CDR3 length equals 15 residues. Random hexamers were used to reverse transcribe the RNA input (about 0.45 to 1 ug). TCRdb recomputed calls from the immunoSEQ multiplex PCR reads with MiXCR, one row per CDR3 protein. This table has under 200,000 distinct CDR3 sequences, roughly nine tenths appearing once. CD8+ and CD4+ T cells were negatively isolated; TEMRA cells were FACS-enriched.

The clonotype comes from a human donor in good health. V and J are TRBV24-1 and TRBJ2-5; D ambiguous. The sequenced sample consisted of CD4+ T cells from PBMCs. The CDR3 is CATSDSSGPGETQYF. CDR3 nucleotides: TGTGCCACCAGTGATTCGTCCGGGCCCGGGGAGACCCAGTACTTC.